This T cell receptor beta chain is drawn from a study of CD8 T cells in Susac syndrome. Random hexamers were used to reverse transcribe an amount of 0.5 to 1 ug RNA. Amplification of TCR beta CDR3 used immunoSEQ multiplex PCR across 54 Vbeta and 13 Jbeta. TCRdb called the immunoSEQ multiplex PCR reads again in MiXCR, with one record for every CDR3 protein. The sample includes approximately 270,000 distinct CDR3 sequences, around 95% seen only once; the top ten take around 0.07%. Sequencing of TCR beta was undertaken in CD8+ and CD4+ T cells derived from blood. This clonotype was obtained from a human donor with multiple sclerosis. Sequencing was done on a sample of CD4+ T cells from PBMCs.

Here the CDR3 reads CASTHPGDGNEKLFF. The CDR3 DNA sequence: TGTGCCAGCACCCACCCGGGGGACGGCAATGAAAAACTGTTTTTT. The chain links TRBV2 to TRBJ1-4; TRBD1 might be the D (5 bases). Germline V gene data show CDR1 as SNHLY and CDR2 as FYNNEI. This CDR3 has 15 amino acids. The germline V and J ends were trimmed by 7 bases and 5 bases, with 17 bases remaining between them.